One sample yielded the 13 T cell receptor beta chains listed below, sequenced in a study of CD8+CD57+ T cells in acquired aplastic anemia. Profiling that covered TCR beta VDJ and CDR3 relied on genomic DNA as its template. TCRdb ran MiXCR on the reads and lists one entry per CDR3 protein. The sample records over 100,000 distinct CDR3 sequences, around two fifths being singletons. Sequenced: sorted CD4+, CD8+, or CD8+CD57+ T cells (not recorded which) from PBMCs. Receptors originate from a human donor in good health, serving as a control.

In this sample, this clonotype turned up a few times. CDR3: CASSRGMGGRARGTGELFF. DNA of the CDR3: TGTGCCAGCAGCCGGGGAATGGGCGGGAGGGCCCGAGGCACCGGGGAGCTGTTTTTT. The V gene is TRBV4-2, the J gene TRBJ2-2; 9 positions agree with TRBD2. The V gene end was trimmed by 4 bases and the J gene end by 4 bases; junction bases not matched to a gene: 16. This CDR3 contains 19 residues. Germline values: CDR1 LGHNA, CDR2 YNFKEQ.

This clonotype was observed at least ten times. In nucleotides, the CDR3 is TGTGCCAGCAGACTCGAGGGTTACGACGAGCAGTACTTC. It yields the protein CASRLEGYDEQYF. The chain couples TRBV27 to TRBJ2-7, with a possible D match to TRBD2 (5 bases). V shed 6 bases and J shed 5 bases, with 14 bases lying between them. Germline V lookup: CDR1 MNHEY, CDR2 SMNVEV (reference sequence). The CDR3 sequence is 13 residues long.

V gene TRBV5-4 combines with J gene TRBJ1-6; no definite D call. V was clipped by 2 bases and J by 1 base, with 10 bases between them. Germline loops: CDR1 SGHNT, CDR2 YYREEE (reference sequence). The CDR3 loop spans 16 amino acids. CDR3 coding DNA: TGTGCCAGCAGCTTATCGATGAGTTCCTATAATTCACCCCTCCACTTT. It specifies CASSLSMSSYNSPLHF.

This clonotype was detected only a few times. V is TRBV12-3 or TRBV12-4 and J is TRBJ2-2; 8 nucleotides agree with TRBD1. Unmatched junction bases numbered 11, after V lost 4 bases and J lost 7 bases. The CDR3 is 16 amino acids. The DNA of the CDR3 is TGTGCCAGCAGTTCGACCCGGACAGGGAAGTTCGGGGAGCTGTTTTTT. Protein: CASSSTRTGKFGELFF.

This clonotype has at least ten counts. The rearrangement uses TRBV11-2 and TRBJ2-1; possibly TRBD1 or TRBD2 for D (5 bases each). Per germline, CDR1 SGHAT and CDR2 FQNNGV. The CDR3 covers 14 residues. V was cut by 4 bases and J by 10 bases, with 17 bases left in between. The CDR3 DNA reads as TGTGCCAGCAGCTCCATACGGAGTTGGGGGGAGCAGTTCTTC. It specifies CASSSIRSWGEQFF.

J is TRBJ1-1 and V is TRBV6-1; weak D call: TRBD1 (5 bases). Trimming left V 1 base short and J 4 bases short, with 10 bases between. The germline gives CDR1 MNHNS, CDR2 SASEGT. This CDR3 has 14 amino acids. Here the CDR3 DNA reads TGTGCCAGCAGTGAAGTGGGACTCTTCACTGAAGCTTTCTTT. Protein product: CASSEVGLFTEAFF.

At least ten counts were recorded for this clonotype. This chain connects TRBV5-1 to TRBJ2-2; the match to TRBD1 covers 8 bases. The length of the CDR3 is 15 residues. CDR1 is SGHRS, CDR2 YFSETQ, per germline. The J segment lost 3 bases and the V segment lost 7 bases, leaving 8 bases of the junction unmatched. The DNA of the CDR3 is TGCGCCAGCGGCAGTGGACAGGGTTACACCGGGGAGCTGTTTTTT. Protein sequence: CASGSGQGYTGELFF. Looking up the rest from reference TRBV5-1 and TRBJ2-2 gives the full variable domain: KAGVTQTPRYLIKTRGQQVTLSCSPISGHRSVSWYQQTPGQGLQFLFEYFSETQRNKGNFPGRFSGRQFSNSRSEMNVSTLELGDSALYLCASGSGQGYTGELFFGEGSRLTVL.

This clonotype was picked up many times. The gene calls are TRBV20-1 and TRBJ1-2; 7 bases agree with TRBD1. In germline, CDR1 is DFQATT, CDR2 SNEGSKA (reference sequence). V dropped 6 bases and J dropped 2; count of bases not matched to a gene: 6. This CDR3 comprises 13 residues. The CDR3 spells CSAIDRANYGYTF. The CDR3, as DNA: TGCAGTGCGATAGACAGGGCCAACTATGGCTACACCTTC.

The chain combines TRBV24-1 with TRBJ2-1; 13 bases line up with TRBD2. Germline V CDR1 and CDR2: KGHDR, SFDVKD. The CDR3 contains 15 residues. After removal of 3 bases from V and 6 bases from J, the junction contained 1 base not matched to a gene. The CDR3 DNA follows: TGTGCCACCAGTGATAGACTAGCGGGAGGCAATGAGCAGTTCTTC. Translation: CATSDRLAGGNEQFF.

This clonotype was counted between two and nine times. This clone may be a read error of a much larger clone one base away. The V call is TRBV7-9, the J call TRBJ1-1; D gene uncertain. Trimming left V 4 bases short and J 4 bases short, with 13 bases between. This CDR3 comprises 14 residues. Per the germline V gene, CDR1 is SEHNR and CDR2 is FQNEAQ (reference sequence). CDR3 bases: TGTGCCAGCAGCTCCGGACTGCCGAGCACTGAAGCTTTCTTT. Its protein product is CASSSGLPSTEAFF. Full variable domain (rest looked up from reference TRBV7-9 and TRBJ1-1): DTGVSQNPRHKITKRGQNVTFRCDPISEHNRLYWYRQTLGQGPEFLTYFQNEAQLEKSRLLSDRFSAERPKGSFSTLEIQRTEQGDSAMYLCASSSGLPSTEAFFGQGTRLTVV.

This clonotype came up once. The chain combines TRBV7-2 with TRBJ2-7; D call uncertain. Trimming removed 5 bases from V and 6 bases from J, with 11 bases in between. This CDR3 comprises 12 residues. CDR1 is SGHTA, CDR2 FQGNSA, per germline. The CDR3 loop is CASSQELAEQYF. The CDR3 nucleotides read TGTGCCAGCAGCCAAGAATTGGCCGAGCAGTACTTC.

This clonotype was counted ten times or more. The chain uses TRBV2 and TRBJ1-2; no clear D gene. From germline, CDR1 is SNHLY and CDR2 FYNNEI. V was cut by 10 bases and J by 1 base, with 10 bases left in between. This CDR3 has 12 amino acids. CDR3 in amino acids: CAIPGLNYGYTF. CDR3 DNA: TGTGCCATCCCGGGCCTTAACTATGGCTACACCTTC. Together with reference TRBV2 and TRBJ1-2, the CDR3 gives the full variable domain: EPEVTQTPSHQVTQMGQEVILRCVPISNHLYFYWYRQILGQKVEFLVSFYNNEISEKSEIFDDQFSVERPDGSNFTLKIRSTKLEDSAMYFCAIPGLNYGYTFGSGTRLTVV.

In DNA form, the CDR3 reads TGTGCCTGGAGCGCAGTTGGGTGGGAGGCTACAGATACGCAGTATTTT. It specifies CAWSAVGWEATDTQYF. The J gene is TRBJ2-3, the V gene TRBV30; TRBD2 might be the D (6 bases). Germline CDR1 and CDR2: GTSNPN and SVGIG (reference sequence). Deletions cut 3 bases from V and 3 bases from J, with 19 bases between. The CDR3 length is 16 residues.